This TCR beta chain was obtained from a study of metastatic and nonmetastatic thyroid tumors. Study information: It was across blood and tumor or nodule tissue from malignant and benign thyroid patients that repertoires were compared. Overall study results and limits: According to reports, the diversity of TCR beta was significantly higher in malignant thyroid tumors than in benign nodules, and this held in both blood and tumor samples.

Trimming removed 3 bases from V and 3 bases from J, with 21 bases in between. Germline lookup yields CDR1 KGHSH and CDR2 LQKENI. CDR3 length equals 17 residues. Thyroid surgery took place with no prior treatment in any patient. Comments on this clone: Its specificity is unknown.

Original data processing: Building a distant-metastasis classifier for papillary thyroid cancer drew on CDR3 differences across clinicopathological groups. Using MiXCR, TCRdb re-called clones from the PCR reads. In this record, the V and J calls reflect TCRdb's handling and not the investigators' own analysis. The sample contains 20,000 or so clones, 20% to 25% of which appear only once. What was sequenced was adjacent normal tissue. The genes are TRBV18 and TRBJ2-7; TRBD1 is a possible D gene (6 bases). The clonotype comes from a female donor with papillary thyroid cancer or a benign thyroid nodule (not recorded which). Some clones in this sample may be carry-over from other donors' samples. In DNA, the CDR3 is TGTGCCAGCTCACCTTCCCAGGGACAAGGGGCGATCTACGAGCAGTACTTC. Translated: CASSPSQGQGAIYEQYF.